This TCR beta chain was obtained from a study of early T cells in non-severe SARS-CoV-2 infection. A single record per CDR3 protein comes from TCRdb applying MiXCR to the 5' RACE reads. The table shows approximately 88,000 distinct CDR3 sequences, with roughly 15% occurring only once. There are many counts of this clonotype. This sequence was found in an adult who was a healthcare worker with PCR-confirmed SARS-CoV-2 infection or an uninfected control (not recorded which). The sample consisted of whole blood.

The CDR3 here is CASSLDQGAKETQYF. Here the CDR3 DNA reads TGTGCCAGCAGCCTAGACCAGGGGGCTAAGGAGACCCAGTACTTC. This chain joins TRBV9 and TRBJ2-5, with TRBD1 matching over 8 bases. Germline CDR1 and CDR2: SGDLS and YYNGEE. The trim removed 4 bases at V and 5 bases at J, leaving 10 bases unmatched. This CDR3 contains 15 residues.